This TCR beta chain was observed in a study of a mutant IDH1 vaccine in newly diagnosed glioma. The table came from immunoSEQ multiplex PCR; TCRdb's copy has only in-frame clones and leaves some out. The sample holds more than 50,000 clones; around 86% are singletons and the top ten take 2.5% to 3.5%. Time point: baseline, week 1 (first vaccination visit). Treatment of the sample: pre-vaccination baseline after standard-of-care therapy. The CDR3 is 16 amino acids. V was clipped by 6 bases and J by 0 bases; unmatched bases: 11. CDR1 and CDR2 (germline): MNHEY, SMNVEV (reference sequence). The chain uses TRBV27 and TRBJ2-7, with 7 positions matching TRBD2. Sequencing was performed on PBMCs, taken from a glioma patient treated with radiotherapy, temozolomide or both. This receptor was identified in a man aged 25-45 years with glioma. In DNA form, the CDR3 reads TGTGCCAGCAGCTTTGGGGGGGTTGTTAGCTCCTACGAGCAGTACTTC. Translation gives CASSFGGVVSSYEQYF.